Shown below are 16 T cell receptor beta chains from a single sample sequenced in a study of CD8+ T cells in alopecia areata. Extraction and reverse transcription of RNA yielded cDNA as the sequencing template. The data were produced by immunoSEQ multiplex PCR, yet TCRdb's version contains in-frame clones alone and is incomplete. The sample lists about 130,000 clones, approximately 49% occurring once. Source: CD8+ T cells sorted from blood, taken at week 0. The source of these receptors is a human donor with alopecia areata.

The chain links TRBV7-9 to TRBJ2-3; TRBD1 agrees at 7 bases. The V gene end was trimmed by 6 bases and the J gene end by 2 bases; junction bases not matched to a gene: 8. This CDR3 contains 15 residues. Germline-derived CDR1 and CDR2 are SEHNR and FQNEAQ (reference sequence). The CDR3: CASRSDRVPTDTQYF. The CDR3 coding sequence is TGTGCCAGCAGGTCCGACAGGGTCCCCACAGATACGCAGTATTTT. Combining the CDR3 with reference TRBV7-9 and TRBJ2-3 gives the whole variable domain DTGVSQNPRHKITKRGQNVTFRCDPISEHNRLYWYRQTLGQGPEFLTYFQNEAQLEKSRLLSDRFSAERPKGSFSTLEIQRTEQGDSAMYLCASRSDRVPTDTQYFGPGTRLTVL.

CDR3 protein: CASSAIGRANTEAFF. In DNA form, the CDR3 reads TGTGCCAGCAGTGCGATCGGGCGGGCCAACACTGAAGCTTTCTTT. The chain couples TRBV27 to TRBJ1-1; no definite D call. The CDR3 length is 15 residues. The germline gives CDR1 MNHEY, CDR2 SMNVEV (reference sequence). V dropped 5 bases and J dropped 2 bases, with 15 bases sitting between them.

The rearrangement joins TRBV13 to TRBJ2-7, with TRBD1 matching over 8 bases. The V gene end was trimmed by 4 bases and the J gene end by 3 bases; junction bases not matched to a gene: 2. Germline CDR1 and CDR2: PRHDT and FYEKMQ (reference sequence). The CDR3 length is 13 residues. In nucleotides, the CDR3 is TGTGCCAGCAGCTCCGGGACAGGCTACGAGCAGTACTTC. It encodes CASSSGTGYEQYF.

This clone was found a few times. The chain employs TRBV27 and TRBJ2-1, with D possibly matching TRBD1 (6 bases). Germline assignment: CDR1 MNHEY and CDR2 SMNVEV (reference sequence). Between the trimmed V and J ends, which lost 6 bases and 5 bases, there was a span of 14 bases. This CDR3 has 14 residues. This chain's CDR3 is CASRIGGGNNEQFF. The CDR3, as DNA: TGTGCCAGCAGGATAGGGGGTGGGAACAATGAGCAGTTCTTC.

The chain employs TRBV2 and TRBJ1-2; no reliable D call. The CDR3 spans 15 residues. V lost 4 bases, J lost 4 bases, and 16 bases lay in between. Germline CDR1 SNHLY, CDR2 FYNNEI. CDR3 sequence (DNA): TGTGCCAGCAGTGTTGTGCCGGGGTCATCCTATGGCTACACCTTC. It is translated as CASSVVPGSSYGYTF.

The J gene is TRBJ1-5, the V gene TRBV25-1, with 7 positions matching TRBD1. V was pared by 6 bases and J by 8 bases, with 10 bases of the junction left unmatched. The CDR3 sequence is 14 residues long. CDR1 and CDR2 from the germline V gene are MGHDK and SYGVNS. The CDR3 is CASSQGEGGEPQHF. CDR3 sequence (DNA): TGTGCCAGCAGCCAGGGGGAGGGGGGTGAGCCCCAGCATTTT.

CDR3 bases: TGCAGCGTCGGACAGGAGTCGGGGATGAGCTACACCTTC. Amino acids: CSVGQESGMSYTF. This chain joins TRBV29-1 and TRBJ1-2, with 7 bases matching TRBD1. The CDR3 length is 13 residues. Trimming removed 6 bases from V and 9 bases from J; junction bases left unmatched: 13. The germline gives CDR1 SQVTM, CDR2 ANQGSEA.

The rearrangement joins TRBV21-1 to TRBJ1-2; TRBD1 is the table's D call, not checked against the DNA. TRBV21-1 is designated a pseudogene. The CDR3 is made up of 17 amino acids. This CDR3 reads CASSKARDRGSDYGYTF. The DNA for the CDR3 is TGTGCCAGCAGCAAAGCTCGGGACAGGGGGTCCGACTATGGCTACACCTTC.

The J gene is TRBJ2-7, the V gene TRBV6-5; D possibly corresponds to TRBD1 (6 bases). Germline lookup yields CDR1 MNHEY and CDR2 SVGAGI. The CDR3 spans 12 residues. Trimming left V 8 bases short and J 7 bases short, with 15 bases between. The CDR3 coding sequence is TGTGCCAGCTCCAGGGGAGCTTGGGAGCAGTACTTC. Translated, it gives CASSRGAWEQYF.

The chain uses TRBV9 and TRBJ2-7, with 7 bases lining up with TRBD1. The CDR3 covers 14 residues. Looked up from germline, CDR1 is SGDLS and CDR2 is YYNGEE. V was clipped by 4 bases and J by 3 bases; unmatched bases: 7. The CDR3: CASSPNTGDYEQYF. The CDR3 region has the DNA TGTGCCAGCAGCCCAAATACAGGGGACTACGAGCAGTACTTC.

V and J are TRBV30 and TRBJ2-2; D gene unclear. From germline, CDR1 is GTSNPN and CDR2 SVGIG (reference sequence). The V and J ends lost 4 bases and 5 bases respectively, with 14 bases between them. This CDR3 contains 14 residues. DNA of the CDR3: TGTGCCTGGACAAACCAGCCGGAAACCGGGGAGCTGTTTTTT. It codes for CAWTNQPETGELFF.

V usage is TRBV27 and J usage is TRBJ1-1, with 9 bases aligning to TRBD1. The CDR3 runs to 14 residues. Germline CDR1 MNHEY, CDR2 SMNVEV (reference sequence). V shed 6 bases and J 3 bases; nucleotides not matched to a gene: 5. The CDR3 spells CASRHRGRYTEAFF. In DNA form, the CDR3 reads TGTGCCAGCAGACACAGGGGGCGATACACTGAAGCTTTCTTT.

J is TRBJ2-7 and V is TRBV9, with D unclear. The CDR3 has 13 residues. The germline V gene encodes CDR1 SGDLS and CDR2 YYNGEE. V lost 2 bases to trimming and J lost 3 bases, with 9 bases between them. Here the CDR3 DNA reads TGTGCCAGCAGCGTGTCACCGTACTACGAGCAGTACTTC. Its translation: CASSVSPYYEQYF. Full variable domain (rest looked up from reference TRBV9 and TRBJ2-7): DSGVTQTPKHLITATGQRVTLRCSPRSGDLSVYWYQQSLDQGLQFLIQYYNGEERAKGNILERFSAQQFPDLHSELNLSSLELGDSALYFCASSVSPYYEQYFGPGTRLTVT.

In its sample, this clone was seen a few times. V is TRBV29-1 and J is TRBJ2-2; D remains ambiguous. V lost 6 bases and J lost 3, with 8 bases in between. The germline V gene has CDR1 SQVTM and CDR2 ANQGSEA. This CDR3 is 12 amino acids long. The CDR3 bases are TGCAGCGTCTGGGATTACACCGGGGAGCTGTTTTTT. Encoded protein: CSVWDYTGELFF.

V gene TRBV13 combines with J gene TRBJ1-2, with D unresolved. V gave up 7 bases and J gave up 8 bases, with 17 bases separating them. Germline V gene data show CDR1 as PRHDT and CDR2 as FYEKMQ (reference sequence). The CDR3 spans 13 residues. DNA of the CDR3: TGTGCCAGCACCATGGACGCGAGTAGAGGCTACACCTTC. The encoded protein is CASTMDASRGYTF. The full variable domain, its missing parts supplied by reference TRBV13 and TRBJ1-2, is AAGVIQSPRHLIKEKRETATLKCYPIPRHDTVYWYQQGPGQDPQFLISFYEKMQSDKGSIPDRFSAQQFSDYHSELNMSSLELGDSALYFCASTMDASRGYTFGSGTRLTVV.

The chain couples TRBV30 to TRBJ1-4; D is possibly TRBD1 (5 bases). V was clipped by 0 bases and J by 4 bases, with 9 bases between them. Germline-derived CDR1 and CDR2 are GTSNPN and SVGIG (reference sequence). The CDR3 loop spans 14 amino acids. CDR3: CAWSVGDSNEKLFF. The CDR3 bases are TGTGCCTGGAGTGTGGGAGACAGTAATGAAAAACTGTTTTTT. The variable domain in full, with the rest retrieved from reference TRBV30 and TRBJ1-4, is SQTIHQWPATLVQPVGSPLSLECTVEGTSNPNLYWYRQAAGRGLQLLFYSVGIGQISSEVPQNLSASRPQDRQFILSSKKLLLSDSGFYLCAWSVGDSNEKLFFGSGTQLSVL.